This TCR beta chain was profiled in a study of T-cell reconstitution after alpha-beta-depleted transplantation in children. Study results and limitations: Diversity and T-cell counts at one year after transplant derived mostly from new T cells. Two months or so post-transplant, alpha-beta T cells reportedly derived from several hundred expanded graft clones. High day-60 TCRbeta diversity in some patients came from surviving recipient T cells and thymic progenitors.

A TCRbeta library incorporating unique molecular identifiers was prepared. From the PCR reads, TCRdb called clonotypes with MiXCR, one entry per CDR3 protein. The data hold about 980,000 distinct CDR3 sequences, with roughly 29% observed a single time. A note on this clonotype: Its antigen is unknown.

With 3 bases removed from V and 6 bases from J, the gap between germline ends came to 11 bases. The germline V gene has CDR1 SGHRS and CDR2 YFSETQ. CDR3 length: 13 residues. The rearrangement links TRBV5-1 to TRBJ2-3, with no clear D. The input for sequencing was PBMCs, mostly from graft donor cells, taken 360 days after TCRalphabeta/CD19-depleted stem cell transplant. This receptor was obtained from a boy in the first two years of life who had a stem cell transplant for SCID, so the T cells may come from the graft donor. CDR3 DNA sequence: TGCGCCAGCAGCTCCCGAGATGGGGATACGCAGTATTTT. Protein: CASSSRDGDTQYF. The full variable domain, with the rest looked up from reference TRBV5-1 and TRBJ2-3, is KAGVTQTPRYLIKTRGQQVTLSCSPISGHRSVSWYQQTPGQGLQFLFEYFSETQRNKGNFPGRFSGRQFSNSRSEMNVSTLELGDSALYLCASSSRDGDTQYFGPGTRLTVL.